The next 3 T cell receptor beta chains were all read from a single sample in a study of cytotoxic CD8 clonotypes in ibrutinib-treated CLL. Libraries were prepared by immunoSEQ multiplex PCR; TCRdb keeps only in-frame clonotypes and omits some of them. The sample consists of around 20,000 clones, roughly 62% of them appearing once. Sequences were derived from PBMCs, sampled after 24 months of ibrutinib treatment. The receptor set was obtained from a human donor with chronic lymphocytic leukemia.

This clone was seen repeatedly, ten times or more. V gene TRBV2 combines with J gene TRBJ1-5; D unclear. Trimming stripped 4 bases from V and 4 bases from J, with 8 bases between. The CDR3 is made up of 13 amino acids. Germline V gives CDR1 SNHLY, CDR2 FYNNEI. CDR3 sequence: CASSGEGNQPQHF. In DNA, the CDR3 is TGTGCCAGCAGTGGAGAGGGAAATCAGCCCCAGCATTTT.

This chain connects TRBV19 to TRBJ2-1; D remains unclear. Germline assignment: CDR1 LNHDA and CDR2 SQIVND (reference sequence). Deletions cut 9 bases from V and 4 bases from J, with 16 bases between. This CDR3 has 14 amino acids. DNA for the CDR3: TGTGCCAGCCGCGGACCTAACTTGTACAATGAGCAGTTCTTC. Its protein is CASRGPNLYNEQFF.

The chain links TRBV19 to TRBJ1-1; TRBD1 agrees at 8 bases. V lost 7 bases and J lost 4; bases outside the gene matches: 8. The CDR3 runs to 14 residues. Germline lookup yields CDR1 LNHDA and CDR2 SQIVND (reference sequence). Written as DNA, the CDR3 is TGTGCCAGTACCCAGGGGGCTGTGTTCACTGAAGCTTTCTTT. Protein sequence: CASTQGAVFTEAFF. The variable domain in full, with the rest retrieved from reference TRBV19 and TRBJ1-1, is DGGITQSPKYLFRKEGQNVTLSCEQNLNHDAMYWYRQDPGQGLRLIYYSQIVNDFQKGDIAEGYSVSREKKESFPLTVTSAQKNPTAFYLCASTQGAVFTEAFFGQGTRLTVV.